The clone carrying this T cell receptor beta chain was observed a handful of times. Antigen specificity is unknown. Germline V gene data show CDR1 as SEHNR and CDR2 as FQNEAQ (reference sequence). V was shortened by 1 base and J by 0 bases, with 9 bases between the two germline ends. CDR3 length equals 15 residues. This sample was taken from a study of TIL therapy for anti-PD-1-resistant metastatic lung cancer. Overall study context: Tumors had a median PD-L1 proportion score of less than 6.5%. By whole-exome sequencing, median non-synonymous tumor mutation burden was under 1.9 mutations per megabase.

Time point defined: pre-treatment sample, taken before nivolumab and TIL therapy. Sequencing used immunoSEQ v3. Sequencing was performed with immunoSEQ multiplex PCR; in TCRdb, only in-frame clones are kept and a portion is missing. Seen here are tens of thousands of clones, around 86% observed once, and the top ten hold 2.6%. Study-level results: The baseline peripheral repertoire was partially replaced by infused TIL clonotypes that later decayed. The cohort had more treatment-naive, never-smoker and oncogene-addicted patients than typical.

This sequence originates from a person aged 25 to 85 with non-small cell lung cancer. Material: blood, obtained at baseline. The genes are TRBV7-9 and TRBJ1-2; D is unclear. CDR3: CASSLGAGANYGYTF. DNA of the CDR3: TGTGCCAGCAGCTTAGGGGCGGGAGCTAACTATGGCTACACCTTC.